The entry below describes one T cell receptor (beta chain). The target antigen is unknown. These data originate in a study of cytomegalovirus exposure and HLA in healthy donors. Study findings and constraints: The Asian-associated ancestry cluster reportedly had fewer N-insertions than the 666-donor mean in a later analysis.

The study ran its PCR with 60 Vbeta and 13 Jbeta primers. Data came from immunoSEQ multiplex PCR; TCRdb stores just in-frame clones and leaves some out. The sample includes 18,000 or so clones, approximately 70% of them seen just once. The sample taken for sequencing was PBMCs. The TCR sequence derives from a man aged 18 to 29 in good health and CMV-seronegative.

As DNA, the CDR3 is TGTGCCAGCAGTGAACGGGGTGGGCTCTCTGGGGCCAACGTCCTGACTTTC. As protein: CASSERGGLSGANVLTF. The V gene is TRBV2, the J gene TRBJ2-6, with D maybe TRBD2 (5 bases). This CDR3 comprises 17 residues. V was trimmed by 2 bases and J by 0 bases, leaving 11 bases between them. CDR1 is SNHLY, CDR2 FYNNEI, per germline.